This T cell receptor (beta chain) was found in a study of cytomegalovirus exposure and HLA in healthy donors. Findings of the study overall: Prior analysis indicated that the majority of TCR beta V segments exhibited productivity approximately 90% or approximately 30% of the time. Apart from CMV serostatus, no immune exposure information was available.

Worth noting for this clone: Its specificity is unknown.

V dropped 4 bases and J dropped 0; count of bases not matched to a gene: 5. This CDR3 has 18 residues. Germline values: CDR1 SGHRS, CDR2 YFSETQ. All donors participated as healthy donors of bone marrow. At collection, donors were nominally healthy, but unrecorded immune exposures were probable. Vbeta (60) and Jbeta (13) primers were used in the PCR. The protocol was immunoSEQ multiplex PCR, while the TCRdb copy is restricted to in-frame clones and leaves out a portion. The sample carries around 80,000 clones, 60% to 85% recorded once. The sample comprised PBMCs. The TCR originated in a man between 18 and 35 years old in good health and CMV-seropositive. The V call is TRBV5-1, the J call TRBJ2-6, with 12 bases matching TRBD1. CDR3: CASSTGQGAGSGANVLTF. DNA of the CDR3: TGCGCCAGCAGCACGGGACAGGGGGCTGGCTCTGGGGCCAACGTCCTGACTTTC. Full variable domain (rest looked up from reference TRBV5-1 and TRBJ2-6): KAGVTQTPRYLIKTRGQQVTLSCSPISGHRSVSWYQQTPGQGLQFLFEYFSETQRNKGNFPGRFSGRQFSNSRSEMNVSTLELGDSALYLCASSTGQGAGSGANVLTFGAGSRLTVL.